The T cell receptor (beta chain) described here comes from a study of cytomegalovirus exposure and HLA in healthy donors. Study observations and caveats: It was only CMV serostatus that was available as immune exposure information. Later analysis suggested links between common viral pathogens and several top significant clusters.

Concerning this clone: The target antigen is unknown.

Per the germline V gene, CDR1 is SGHDT and CDR2 is YYEEEE. This CDR3 is built from 18 residues. The ends lost 4 bases at V and 2 bases at J; junction bases unmatched: 12. Use of 60 Vbeta and 13 Jbeta primers characterized the PCR. Generated by immunoSEQ multiplex PCR, the TCRdb table keeps only in-frame clones and is missing some. This table has about 150,000 clones, roughly 75% appearing once. The sequenced material came from PBMCs. This receptor was taken from a man aged 18-30 years in good health and CMV-seropositive. The chain is built from TRBV5-6 and TRBJ1-4; 9 nucleotides agree with TRBD1. The CDR3 region is CASSAFSGTGLTNEKLFF. Here the CDR3 DNA reads TGTGCCAGCAGCGCCTTTTCCGGGACAGGGCTCACTAATGAAAAACTGTTTTTT.